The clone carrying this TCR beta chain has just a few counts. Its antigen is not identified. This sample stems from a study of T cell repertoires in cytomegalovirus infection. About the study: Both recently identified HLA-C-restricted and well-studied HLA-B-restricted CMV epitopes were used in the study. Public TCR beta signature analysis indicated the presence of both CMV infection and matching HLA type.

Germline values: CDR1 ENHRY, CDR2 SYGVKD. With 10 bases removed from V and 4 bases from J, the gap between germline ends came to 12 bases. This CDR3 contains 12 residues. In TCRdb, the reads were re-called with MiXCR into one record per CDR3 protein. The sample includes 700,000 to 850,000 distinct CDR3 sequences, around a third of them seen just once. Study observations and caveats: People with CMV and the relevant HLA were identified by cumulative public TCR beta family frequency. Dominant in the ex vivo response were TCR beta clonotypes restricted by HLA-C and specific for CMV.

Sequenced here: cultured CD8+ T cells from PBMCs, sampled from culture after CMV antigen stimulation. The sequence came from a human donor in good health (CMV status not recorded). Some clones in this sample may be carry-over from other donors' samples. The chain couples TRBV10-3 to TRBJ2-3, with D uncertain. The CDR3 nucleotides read TGTGCCACCCGAGTGAGTGCAGATACGCAGTATTTT. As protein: CATRVSADTQYF.